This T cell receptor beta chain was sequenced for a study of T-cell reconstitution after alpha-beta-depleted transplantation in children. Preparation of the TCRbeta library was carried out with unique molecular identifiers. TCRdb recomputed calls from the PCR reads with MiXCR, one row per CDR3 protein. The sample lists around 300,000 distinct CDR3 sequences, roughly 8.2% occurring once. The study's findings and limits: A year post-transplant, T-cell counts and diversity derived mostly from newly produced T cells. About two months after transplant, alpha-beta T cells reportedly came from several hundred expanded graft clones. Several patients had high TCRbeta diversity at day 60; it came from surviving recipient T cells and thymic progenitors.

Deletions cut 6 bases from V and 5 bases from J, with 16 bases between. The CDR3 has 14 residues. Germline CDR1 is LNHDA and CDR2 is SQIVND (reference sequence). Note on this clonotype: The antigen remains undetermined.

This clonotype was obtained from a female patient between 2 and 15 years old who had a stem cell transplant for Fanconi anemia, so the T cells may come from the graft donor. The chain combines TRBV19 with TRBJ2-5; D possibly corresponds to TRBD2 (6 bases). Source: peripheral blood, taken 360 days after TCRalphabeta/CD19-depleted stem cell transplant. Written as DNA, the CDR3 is TGTGCCAGTAGAGGATCCGGGAGAACTGAGACCCAGTACTTC. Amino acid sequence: CASRGSGRTETQYF.